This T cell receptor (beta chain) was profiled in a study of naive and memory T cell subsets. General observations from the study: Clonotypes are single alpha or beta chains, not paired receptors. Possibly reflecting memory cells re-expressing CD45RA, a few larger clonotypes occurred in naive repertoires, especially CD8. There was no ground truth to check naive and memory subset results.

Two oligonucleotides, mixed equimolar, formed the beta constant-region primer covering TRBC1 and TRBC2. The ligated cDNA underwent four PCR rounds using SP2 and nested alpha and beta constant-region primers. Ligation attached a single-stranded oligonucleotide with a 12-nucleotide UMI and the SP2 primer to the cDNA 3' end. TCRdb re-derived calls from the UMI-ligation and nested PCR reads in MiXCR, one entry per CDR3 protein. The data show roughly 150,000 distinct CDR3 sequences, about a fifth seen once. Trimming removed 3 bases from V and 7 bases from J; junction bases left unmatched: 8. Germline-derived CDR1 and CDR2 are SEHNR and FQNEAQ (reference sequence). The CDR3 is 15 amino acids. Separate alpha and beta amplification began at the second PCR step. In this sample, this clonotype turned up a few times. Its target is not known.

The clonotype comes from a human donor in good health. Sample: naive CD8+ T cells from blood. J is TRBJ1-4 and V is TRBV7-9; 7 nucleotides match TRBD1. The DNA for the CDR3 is TGTGCCAGCAGCTTCCTACAAGGGACAGCTGAAAAACTGTTTTTT. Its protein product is CASSFLQGTAEKLFF.